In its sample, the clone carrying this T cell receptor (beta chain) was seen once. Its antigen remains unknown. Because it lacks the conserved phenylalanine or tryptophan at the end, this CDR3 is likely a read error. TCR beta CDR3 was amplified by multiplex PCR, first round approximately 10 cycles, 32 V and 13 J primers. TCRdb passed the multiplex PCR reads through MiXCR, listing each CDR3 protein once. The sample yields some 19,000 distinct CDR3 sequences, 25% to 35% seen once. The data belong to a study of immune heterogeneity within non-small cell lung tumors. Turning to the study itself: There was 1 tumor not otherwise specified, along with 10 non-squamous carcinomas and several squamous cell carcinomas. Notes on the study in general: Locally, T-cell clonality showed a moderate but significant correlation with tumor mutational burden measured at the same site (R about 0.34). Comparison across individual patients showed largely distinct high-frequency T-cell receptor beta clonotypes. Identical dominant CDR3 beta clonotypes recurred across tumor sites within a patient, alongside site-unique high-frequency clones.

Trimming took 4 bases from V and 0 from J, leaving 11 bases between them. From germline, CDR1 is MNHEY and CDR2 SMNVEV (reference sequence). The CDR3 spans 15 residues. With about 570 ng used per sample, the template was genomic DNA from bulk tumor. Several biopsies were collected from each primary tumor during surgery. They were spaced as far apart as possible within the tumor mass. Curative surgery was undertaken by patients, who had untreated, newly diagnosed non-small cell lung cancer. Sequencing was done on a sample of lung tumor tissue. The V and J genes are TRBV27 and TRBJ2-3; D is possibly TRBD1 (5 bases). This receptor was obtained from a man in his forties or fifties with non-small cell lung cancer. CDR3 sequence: CASSSGILSTDTQYL. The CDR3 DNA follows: TGTGCCAGCAGTTCAGGGATACTAAGCACAGATACGCAGTATCTT.